The entry below gives a single T cell receptor beta chain sequence along with its context. Antigen: not known. Germline V gene data show CDR1 as SGDLS and CDR2 as YYNGEE. This CDR3 is built from 13 residues. Trimming shortened V by 3 bases and J by 3 bases, and 6 bases separated the two germline ends. This record belongs to a study of cytotoxic CD8 clonotypes in ibrutinib-treated CLL. Study-level points and caveats: Patients showed higher baseline clonality than age-matched healthy donors, and it tracked circulating CD8+ T-cell counts. Public clonotypes, an uncommon group, contracted or remained stable on treatment.

TCRdb's copy holds only in-frame clones and misses some; the assay was immunoSEQ multiplex PCR. The table lists about 63,000 clones, approximately 75% of them singletons. Material: PBMCs, obtained after 12 months of ibrutinib treatment. The chain combines TRBV9 with TRBJ2-2; maybe TRBD2 (5 bases). This sequence was found in a human donor with chronic lymphocytic leukemia. The CDR3 nucleotides read TGTGCCAGCAGCGGAGCGGACACCGGGGAGCTGTTTTTT. This gives the protein CASSGADTGELFF. The whole variable domain, filled in from reference TRBV9 and TRBJ2-2, reads DSGVTQTPKHLITATGQRVTLRCSPRSGDLSVYWYQQSLDQGLQFLIQYYNGEERAKGNILERFSAQQFPDLHSELNLSSLELGDSALYFCASSGADTGELFFGEGSRLTVL.